The 21 T cell receptor beta chains reported below all come from one sample, sequenced in a study of blood T cell repertoires in COVID-19. Using immunoSEQ multiplex PCR, the repertoire was profiled, and TCRdb retains in-frame clones only, with some absent. The table shows 75,000 to 90,000 clones, with 80% occurring only once. The sequenced sample consisted of peripheral blood. The receptors come from a woman aged 40 to 55 with active or convalescent COVID-19.

This chain links TRBV19 with TRBJ2-2, with D possibly matching TRBD2 (5 bases). Per the germline V gene, CDR1 is LNHDA and CDR2 is SQIVND (reference sequence). V lost 3 bases and J lost 3, with 14 bases in between. This CDR3 has 16 residues. The CDR3 DNA is TGTGCCAGTAGTATTTTAGGGAGTGACGACACCGGGGAGCTGTTTTTT. This encodes CASSILGSDDTGELFF.

The V gene is TRBV5-6, the J gene TRBJ1-2; D remains unclear. Trimming cost V 4 bases and J 1 base, with 2 bases left between them. The germline V gene encodes CDR1 SGHDT and CDR2 YYEEEE. CDR3 size: 11 residues. Here the CDR3 DNA reads TGTGCCAGCAGCCTTAACTATGGCTACACCTTC. Encoded protein: CASSLNYGYTF.

This chain links TRBV7-3 with TRBJ1-4, with unresolved D. Germline V gene sequence: CDR1 SGHTA, CDR2 FQGTGA. V shed 9 bases and J shed 8 bases, with 16 bases lying between them. CDR3 length equals 13 residues. For the CDR3, the DNA is TGTGCCAGGTTGGGCCTATGGGCCGAAAAACTGTTTTTT. This encodes CARLGLWAEKLFF.

The chain carries TRBV7-6 and TRBJ1-4; 8 bases map to TRBD1. Germline CDR1 and CDR2: SGHVS and FNYEAQ. The CDR3 is made up of 14 amino acids. V dropped 1 base and J dropped 7; count of bases not matched to a gene: 2. The CDR3 coding sequence is TGTGCCAGCAGCTTAGACAGGGGGTCTGAAAAACTGTTTTTT. This codes for CASSLDRGSEKLFF.

The gene calls are TRBV3-1 (or the pseudogene TRBV3-2) and TRBJ1-6; no clear D. V was pared by 4 bases and J by 5 bases, with 3 bases between. The CDR3 has 12 amino acids. Germline V gene lookup returns CDR1 LGHDT and CDR2 YNNKEL (reference sequence). This CDR3 is CASSRDNSPLHF. CDR3 DNA sequence: TGTGCCAGCAGCCGCGATAATTCACCCCTCCACTTT.

This clone was detected only a few times. The chain employs TRBV4-3 and TRBJ2-3, with D possibly TRBD2 on 6 matching bases. V dropped 4 bases and J dropped 1 base, with 15 bases sitting between them. Germline V CDR1 and CDR2: LGHNA, YSLEER. This CDR3 region has 16 residues. Here the CDR3 DNA reads TGCGCCAGCAGCCCGAATTTTGGCGGGGGCACAGATACGCAGTATTTT. Protein product: CASSPNFGGGTDTQYF.

This chain links TRBV5-1 with TRBJ1-6; D is unclear. This CDR3 contains 14 residues. CDR1 and CDR2 from the germline V gene are SGHRS and YFSETQ. Trimming stripped 1 base from V and 7 bases from J, with 9 bases between. The CDR3 region has the DNA TGCGCCAGCAGCTTGCCGAGAAACAATTCACCCCTCCACTTT. Encoded protein: CASSLPRNNSPLHF.

The V and J genes are TRBV10-3 and TRBJ2-7; 7 nucleotides match TRBD1. The CDR3 runs 14 residues. The germline CDR1 and CDR2 sequences are ENHRY and SYGVKD. Trimming at V came to 4 bases and at J to 2 bases, leaving 5 bases not matched to a gene. The CDR3 DNA is TGTGCCATCAGTGTACGGGACAGTGCCTACGAGCAGTACTTC. As protein: CAISVRDSAYEQYF.

The chain combines TRBV2 with TRBJ1-4; D call uncertain. Trimming took off 7 bases at V and 3 bases at J, with 15 bases between the two ends. The CDR3 is made up of 15 amino acids. CDR1 and CDR2 (germline): SNHLY, FYNNEI. The CDR3 region is CASTSPGAANEKLFF. The CDR3 region has the DNA TGTGCCAGCACATCCCCAGGTGCCGCTAATGAAAAACTGTTTTTT.

This chain links TRBV6-2 or TRBV6-3 with TRBJ2-2; TRBD2 matches at 7 bases. Germline CDR1 is MNHEY and CDR2 is SVGEGT. The CDR3 covers 16 residues. V shed 6 bases and J 0 bases; nucleotides not matched to a gene: 7. CDR3 nucleotide sequence: TGTGCCAGCAGCAACCCTGGGAGGGCGAACACCGGGGAGCTGTTTTTT. Amino acids: CASSNPGRANTGELFF.

The chain has TRBV27 and TRBJ2-6; D might be TRBD1 (5 bases). Trimming removed 3 bases at V and 0 bases at J, with 9 bases between. The CDR3 spans 16 residues. CDR1 is MNHEY, CDR2 SMNVEV, per germline (reference sequence). The CDR3 DNA reads as TGTGCCAGCAGTTTTGACAGATCCTCTGGGGCCAACGTCCTGACTTTC. Amino acid sequence: CASSFDRSSGANVLTF.

This clone came up a few times. One end of the junction does not line up with germline, which may come from a read error. The chain recombines TRBV12-3 or TRBV12-4 with TRBJ2-4; 8 bases map to TRBD1. There are 12 residues in the CDR3. The CDR3 is CASSLPGGALSF. Written as DNA, the CDR3 is TGTGCCAGCAGTCTCCCAGGGGGCGCGTTGAGCTTC.

This chain uses TRBV18 with TRBJ2-3; 7 nucleotides agree with TRBD1. V shed 0 bases, J shed 2 bases, and the junction held 2 bases outside the gene matches. Germline V gene lookup returns CDR1 KGHSH and CDR2 LQKENI. CDR3 size: 15 residues. The chain's CDR3 is CASSPPGQHTDTQYF. Written as DNA, the CDR3 is TGTGCCAGCTCACCACCGGGACAGCACACAGATACGCAGTATTTT.

The V and J genes are TRBV28 and TRBJ2-1, with D unresolved. The CDR3 covers 12 residues. V lost 1 base to trimming and J lost 15 bases, with 13 bases between them. CDR1 and CDR2 from the germline V gene are MDHEN and SYDVKM. CDR3 coding DNA: TGTGCCAGCAGTTTATACCCGCAGTCCCGGTTCTTC. Translation gives CASSLYPQSRFF.

This chain uses TRBV9 with TRBJ1-5, with TRBD1 as a possible D gene (5 bases). The CDR3 contains 15 residues. The germline V and J ends were trimmed by 0 bases and 6 bases, with 13 bases remaining between them. Looked up from germline, CDR1 is SGDLS and CDR2 is YYNGEE. The CDR3 loop is CASSVGGGSAQPQHF. In DNA, the CDR3 is TGTGCCAGCAGCGTAGGTGGGGGGTCGGCTCAGCCCCAGCATTTT.

The chain combines TRBV18 with TRBJ1-2; TRBD1 matches 9 bases. V lost 3 bases and J lost 8; bases outside the gene matches: 13. The CDR3 runs 16 residues. Germline-derived CDR1 and CDR2 are KGHSH and LQKENI. CDR3 sequence: CASSPIMAQGAGGYTF. The CDR3 DNA is TGTGCCAGCTCACCCATCATGGCACAGGGGGCTGGAGGCTACACCTTC.

The chain uses TRBV19 and TRBJ1-5, with TRBD1 identical over 9 bases. CDR3 length: 17 amino acids. V was clipped by 4 bases and J by 6 bases; unmatched bases: 13. Germline assignment: CDR1 LNHDA and CDR2 SQIVND (reference sequence). The CDR3 loop reads CASSTSPGTGIVQPQHF. CDR3 sequence (DNA): TGTGCCAGTAGTACTTCGCCCGGGACAGGGATTGTTCAGCCCCAGCATTTT.

The chain couples TRBV7-2 to TRBJ1-4; no definite D call. From germline, CDR1 is SGHTA and CDR2 FQGNSA. The CDR3 is 15 residues long. V was pared by 1 base and J by 4 bases, with 10 bases between. CDR3 coding DNA: TGTGCCAGCAGCTTAGTAGGTGACATTAATGAAAAACTGTTTTTT. Residues: CASSLVGDINEKLFF.

This chain uses TRBV4-2 with TRBJ2-1; tentatively, D is TRBD2 (6 bases). The CDR3 totals 16 residues. Germline V gene lookup returns CDR1 LGHNA and CDR2 YNFKEQ. V gave up 4 bases and J gave up 9 bases, with 22 bases separating them. CDR3 nucleotide sequence: TGTGCCAGCAGCCCATGGGAGGATAGCTTGGGGGGTGAGCAGTTCTTC. Its protein is CASSPWEDSLGGEQFF.

The gene calls are TRBV18 and TRBJ2-5, with a weak D call TRBD1 (7 bases). From germline, CDR1 is KGHSH and CDR2 LQKENI. The V gene lost 4 bases and the J gene lost 4 bases, with 16 bases spanning the gap. The CDR3 length is 15 residues. CDR3 loop: CASSLFPGGGETQYF. The CDR3 nucleotides are TGTGCCAGCTCACTTTTCCCAGGGGGAGGAGAGACCCAGTACTTC.

This clone was recorded a few times. This sequence joins TRBV5-1 and TRBJ2-1; 15 positions match TRBD2. Per germline, CDR1 SGHRS and CDR2 YFSETQ. V lost 4 bases, J lost 5 bases, and 7 bases stayed unmatched. This CDR3 spans 17 amino acids. The CDR3 sequence: CASSKGTSGGRNNEQFF. CDR3 nucleotide sequence: TGCGCCAGCAGCAAAGGGACTAGCGGGGGGCGTAACAATGAGCAGTTCTTC.